The clone carrying this T cell receptor (beta chain) qualifies as medium-sized (0.01 to 0.1%). TCRdb reanalysed the 5' RACE reads using MiXCR and keeps one entry per CDR3 protein. In the table there are about 33,000 distinct CDR3 sequences, around 7% of which are singletons. This record belongs to a study of early T cells in non-severe SARS-CoV-2 infection. CDR1 and CDR2 (germline): KGHDR, SFDVKD. Trimming cost V 9 bases and J 8 bases; bases outside gene matches: 9. The CDR3 has 14 amino acids. The sample consisted of whole blood. The clonotype was recovered from an adult who was a healthcare worker with PCR-confirmed SARS-CoV-2 infection or an uninfected control (not recorded which). This rearrangement joins TRBV24-1 to TRBJ2-1, with 10 bases matching TRBD1. The DNA of the CDR3 is TGTGCCACCGCAGACAGGGGGCATGTAGATGAGCAGTTCTTC. Translating gives CATADRGHVDEQFF.